These T cell receptor beta chains were read from a single sample in a study of cytomegalovirus exposure and HLA in healthy donors. Method: immunoSEQ multiplex PCR; TCRdb's copy keeps in-frame clones and lacks some. Among about 93,000 clones, around 78% were seen once, and the ten largest hold roughly 0.6%. What was sequenced was PBMCs. These receptors were obtained from a man between 25 and 39 years old in good health and CMV-seronegative. CDR3s include the opening cysteine and the closing phenylalanine or tryptophan. A D gene is named only where the DNA matches it firmly. The size entry is marked missing in some rows and otherwise reads once, few, many or a size class.

TGTGCCAGCAGCCCCACCGGGACACTCTATGGCTACACCTTC CASSPTGTLYGYTF - TRBV9 - TRBJ1-2
TGTGCCAGTAGCCCCACAGTGAACACTGAAGCTTTCTTT CASSPTVNTEAFF - TRBV19 - TRBJ1-1
TGTGCCAGCAGCTTCGGGACAGGGTGGGAGCAGTACTTC CASSFGTGWEQYF TRBD1 TRBV5-6 - TRBJ2-7
TGTGCCAGCGGACCTCTAGCAAACACTGAAGCTTTCTTT CASGPLANTEAFF - TRBV2 few TRBJ1-1
TGTGCCAGCAGCTTAAACCCAGCGGGAGGAGTGGGTACGCAGTATTTT CASSLNPAGGVGTQYF TRBD2 TRBV7-3 - TRBJ2-3
TGTGCCAGCAGCCCGACTAGGACCCAAGTAGATACGCAGTATTTT CASSPTRTQVDTQYF - TRBV14 once TRBJ2-3
TGTGCCAGCAGCCCCGGGACAACTAACTATGGCTACACCTTC CASSPGTTNYGYTF - TRBV7-6 - TRBJ1-2
TGTGCCAGCAGTTTTCAGGGTCCTACCTACGAGCAGTACTTC CASSFQGPTYEQYF - TRBV27 - TRBJ2-7
TGTGCCAGCAGCTTAGGTTTAAAAACTGAAGCTTTCTTT CASSLGLKTEAFF - TRBV11-2 - TRBJ1-1
TGTGCCAGCAGCCAAGTTGGGTCTAGGAATGAGCAGTTCTTC CASSQVGSRNEQFF - TRBV4-2 - TRBJ2-1
TGTGCCAGCACACGGACAGGGAGAACAGATACGCAGTATTTT CASTRTGRTDTQYF TRBD1 TRBV9 - TRBJ2-3
TGTGCCAGCAGGAAACCGACAGGGGCGAACACCGGGGAGCTGTTTTTT CASRKPTGANTGELFF TRBD1 TRBV11-2 - TRBJ2-2
TGTGCCAGCAGCCGTCCCCCGACTAGCGGCCAAGGGACCCAGTACTTC CASSRPPTSGQGTQYF TRBD2 TRBV7-7 - TRBJ2-5
TGTGCCAGTAAGGTTGGACAGGGGAAGAAGTCGAACACTGAAGCTTTCTTT CASKVGQGKKSNTEAFF TRBD1 TRBV19 - TRBJ1-1
TGTGCCAGCAGCTTGTTACAGGGGGTCCCCACTGAAGCTTTCTTT CASSLLQGVPTEAFF TRBD1 TRBV7-3 - TRBJ1-1
TGTGCCAGCAGCTCCTCGGGGGAGCTGTTTTTT CASSSSGELFF - TRBV7-2 - TRBJ2-2
TGTGCCACCAGCGGGACAGGCTCCTACGAGCAGTACTTC CATSGTGSYEQYF TRBD1 TRBV15 - TRBJ2-7
TGTGCCAGCAGTGAAGGGTTGTCTACCTTTATAGAGACCCAGTACTTC CASSEGLSTFIETQYF - TRBV2 - TRBJ2-5
TGTGCCAGCAGCTTAGGGGCAGTTCAGCCCCAGCATTTT CASSLGAVQPQHF - TRBV7-8 - TRBJ1-5
TGTGCCAGCAGCTTAATTGCCGGGTTCTATGGCTACACCTTC CASSLIAGFYGYTF - TRBV7-2 - TRBJ1-2
TGTGCCAGCAGTGGGGTACAGGGTGGCTACACCTTC CASSGVQGGYTF - TRBV6-1 - TRBJ1-2
TGTGCCAGCAGCTGGTTACTAGCGGTCGGGACAGATACGCAGTATTTT CASSWLLAVGTDTQYF TRBD2 TRBV5-5 - TRBJ2-3
TGTGCCAGCAGCGTAAGTAGCGGCTATGGCTACACCTTC CASSVSSGYGYTF - TRBV9 - TRBJ1-2
TGCGCCAGCAGCCAACAGGAATCTAATGAAAAACTGTTTTTT CASSQQESNEKLFF - TRBV4-1 - TRBJ1-4
TGTGCCAGCAGCTCGAAGGACAGGGCGCAGGGACGTTATCAGCCCCAGCATTTT CASSSKDRAQGRYQPQHF TRBD1 TRBV7-8 once TRBJ1-5
TGTGCCAGCAGCTCACCGGGGGGCTTCTATGGCTACACCTTC CASSSPGGFYGYTF - TRBV5-4 - TRBJ1-2
TGCAGCGTTTGGAGGGGGCTTAATAATGAAAAACTGTTTTTT CSVWRGLNNEKLFF TRBD1 TRBV29-1 - TRBJ1-4
TGTGCCAGCAGCTTGGGAGGGGGCAAAGCTTTCTTT CASSLGGGKAFF TRBD1 TRBV5-6 - TRBJ1-1
TGTGCCAGCACTAGGTGGGACAGGATTTATGGCTACACCTTC CASTRWDRIYGYTF - TRBV21-1 - TRBJ1-2
TGTGCCAGCAGCTTAGTTCCGGTGGGGGCTAGCGGGGCTCGAGAGCAGTTCTTC CASSLVPVGASGAREQFF TRBD2 TRBV11-2 - TRBJ2-1
TGCGCCAGCAGCCAAGGACAGGGGAAGGATGAGCAGTTCTTC CASSQGQGKDEQFF TRBD1 TRBV4-3 - TRBJ2-1
TGTGCCAGCAGCGCCCAATACGGGACAGCAGAAGATTCACCCCTCCACTTT CASSAQYGTAEDSPLHF TRBD1 TRBV11-2 - TRBJ1-6
TGTGCCAGCTCACGCGGGATTGAAAAACTGTTTTTT CASSRGIEKLFF - TRBV18 - TRBJ1-4
TGTGCCAGCAGCTTTACAGGGGGAGCCCTCAATGAGCAGTTCTTC CASSFTGGALNEQFF TRBD1 TRBV5-4 - TRBJ2-1
TGTGCCATCAGTAACCCGGGACAGGGGATTACAGATACGCAGTATTTT CAISNPGQGITDTQYF TRBD1 TRBV10-3 - TRBJ2-3
TGTGCCAGCAGCTTGGCGGCAGGGGGAGGACAGCCCCAGCATTTT CASSLAAGGGQPQHF TRBD1 TRBV5-8 once TRBJ1-5
TGTGCCAGCAGCCCTCAGCGGGCCAGCACAGATACGCAGTATTTT CASSPQRASTDTQYF - TRBV7-9 - TRBJ2-3
TGTGCCAGCAGCTTAGGACAGGGAGGCTATGGCTACACCTTC CASSLGQGGYGYTF TRBD1 TRBV7-2 - TRBJ1-2
TGTGCCAGCAGCTCCGGGACAGCCGACACTGAAGCTTTCTTT CASSSGTADTEAFF TRBD1 TRBV7-3 - TRBJ1-1
TGCAGCGTTGAAAACTCGCGCTATGGCTACACCTTC CSVENSRYGYTF - TRBV29-1 - TRBJ1-2
TGTGCCAGCAGCCCCCGTTCGACAGGGCGGAACACTGAAGCTTTCTTT CASSPRSTGRNTEAFF TRBD1 TRBV7-8 - TRBJ1-1
TGCGCCAGCAGTCGGACAGTCGATGGCTACACCTTC CASSRTVDGYTF - TRBV5-1 once TRBJ1-2
TGTGCCAGCAGTGTAGGAGGGGCCACGAACAATGAGCAGTTCTTC CASSVGGATNNEQFF - TRBV25-1 - TRBJ2-1
TGTGCCATCAGTGAGTCGACTAGCATCGATGAGCAGTTCTTC CAISESTSIDEQFF TRBD2 TRBV10-3 - TRBJ2-1
TGTGCCAGCACCCTGAATCCGGACTTAGACACAGATACGCAGTATTTT CASTLNPDLDTDTQYF - TRBV11-1 once TRBJ2-3
TGTGCCAGCATTTCCAGCGGGGGGGCAGCCGGGGAGCTGTTTTTT CASISSGGAAGELFF TRBD2 TRBV6-6 - TRBJ2-2
TGTGCCAGTAGTCCGACCGGGACACGGAACACCGGGGAGCTGTTTTTT CASSPTGTRNTGELFF - TRBV19 - TRBJ2-2
TGTGCCAGCAGTTTAAGTCGCGGTGGGGGGGGTGGCTACAATGAGCAGTTCTTC CASSLSRGGGGGYNEQFF TRBD2 TRBV27 - TRBJ2-1
TGTGCCACACAGGGATCACAAGAGACCCAGTACTTC CATQGSQETQYF - TRBV10-3 - TRBJ2-5